What follows are 8 T cell receptor beta chains derived from one specimen sequenced in a study of T-cell memory formation after mild COVID-19. TCRdb processed the 5' RACE reads anew with MiXCR; each CDR3 protein has one entry. The sample has 380,000 or so distinct CDR3 sequences; roughly 15% are singletons. Sequencing was done on a sample of PBMCs or a T cell subset sorted from them (not recorded which). The receptor set was obtained from a man younger than 35 who had mild COVID-19 (a few samples of this study predate the infection). Cell type and time point are not known.

V is TRBV5-4 and J is TRBJ2-7; D unclear. Germline CDR1 and CDR2: SGHNT and YYREEE (reference sequence). The CDR3 contains 11 residues. The V end was cut by 4 bases, the J end by 3 bases, with 5 bases between. Written as DNA, the CDR3 is TGTGCCAGCAGCCCTGACTACGAGCAGTACGTC. Amino acids: CASSPDYEQYV.

This clonotype came up many times. The J gene is TRBJ2-3, the V gene TRBV7-9; D is undetermined. Trimming removed 5 bases from V and 6 bases from J, with 6 bases in between. Germline V CDR1 and CDR2: SEHNR, FQNEAQ (reference sequence). The CDR3 covers 11 residues. The CDR3 protein is CASSPLDTQYF. The CDR3 region has the DNA TGTGCCAGCAGCCCCTTGGATACGCAGTATTTT.

J is TRBJ2-1 and V is TRBV5-5; D is possibly TRBD1 (6 bases). The V end was cut by 0 bases, the J end by 9 bases, with 13 bases between. Germline V lookup: CDR1 SGHKS, CDR2 YYEKEE (reference sequence). There are 14 residues in the CDR3. The CDR3 nucleotides read TGTGCCAGCAGCTTGGGGGGGCTAGGAAGTGAGCAGTTCTTC. The encoded protein is CASSLGGLGSEQFF.

This clonotype appeared a few times. The CDR3 bases are TGTGCCAGTAGTATCGGCAGGGGTTACGAGCAGTACTTC. It is translated as CASSIGRGYEQYF. The chain combines TRBV19 with TRBJ2-7; D is possibly TRBD1 (6 bases). Between the trimmed V and J ends, which lost 3 bases and 4 bases, there was a span of 10 bases. The CDR3 runs to 13 residues. Germline V gene lookup returns CDR1 LNHDA and CDR2 SQIVND (reference sequence). Based on the CDR3 plus reference TRBV19 and TRBJ2-7, the full variable domain is DGGITQSPKYLFRKEGQNVTLSCEQNLNHDAMYWYRQDPGQGLRLIYYSQIVNDFQKGDIAEGYSVSREKKESFPLTVTSAQKNPTAFYLCASSIGRGYEQYFGPGTRLTVT.

This clonotype is medium-sized (0.01 to 0.1%) by share. The chain has TRBV11-2 and TRBJ1-2, with 7 bases aligning to TRBD1. Germline V gives CDR1 SGHAT, CDR2 FQNNGV. The CDR3 covers 13 residues. J lost 3 bases, V lost 5 bases, and 3 bases had no gene match. The CDR3, as DNA: TGTGCCAGCAGCCCTGGACAGGACTATGGCTACACCTTC. This codes for CASSPGQDYGYTF.

This clonotype has just a few counts. The chain joins TRBV28 to TRBJ2-2, with D perhaps TRBD1 or TRBD2 (5 bases each). Germline values: CDR1 MDHEN, CDR2 SYDVKM. Trimming pared 7 bases from V and 5 bases from J, leaving 8 bases between. This CDR3 comprises 12 residues. This CDR3 reads CASIRETGELFF. The CDR3 nucleotides read TGTGCCAGCATCAGGGAGACCGGGGAGCTGTTTTTT.

The table lists this clonotype with a few counts. The CDR3 nucleotides are TGTGCCAGCAGTTCTCCTGGACTAGCGGGGTCAGATACGCAGTATTTT. Protein product: CASSSPGLAGSDTQYF. This chain uses TRBV28 with TRBJ2-3; 12 bases agree with TRBD2. Germline loops: CDR1 MDHEN, CDR2 SYDVKM. The length of the CDR3 is 16 residues. Germline trimming cut 4 bases from V and 4 bases from J; bases unmatched to any gene: 6.

V usage is TRBV7-9 and J usage is TRBJ1-4; D is perhaps TRBD1 (5 bases). Germline V gives CDR1 SEHNR, CDR2 FQNEAQ (reference sequence). Deletions cut 1 base from V and 7 bases from J, with 10 bases between. The CDR3 covers 14 residues. As DNA, the CDR3 is TGTGCCAGCAGCTTAGTCCCCGACAGTGAAAAACTGTTTTTT. It encodes CASSLVPDSEKLFF.